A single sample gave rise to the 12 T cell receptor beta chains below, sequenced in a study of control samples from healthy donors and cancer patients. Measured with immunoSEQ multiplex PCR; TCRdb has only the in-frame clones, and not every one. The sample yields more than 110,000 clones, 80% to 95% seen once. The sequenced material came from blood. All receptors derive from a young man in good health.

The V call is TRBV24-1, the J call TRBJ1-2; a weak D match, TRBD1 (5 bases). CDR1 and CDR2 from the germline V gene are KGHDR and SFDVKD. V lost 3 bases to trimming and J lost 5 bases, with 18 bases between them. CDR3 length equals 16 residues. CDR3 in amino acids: CATSDRSVQAPYGYTF. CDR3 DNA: TGTGCCACCAGTGATCGGTCTGTACAGGCCCCTTATGGCTACACCTTC.

The CDR3 here is CASSFLTSGRSTDTQYF. As DNA, the CDR3 is TGTGCCAGCAGTTTTCTCACTAGCGGGAGGAGCACAGATACGCAGTATTTT. The chain recombines TRBV27 with TRBJ2-3, with 12 nucleotides matching TRBD2. Germline-derived CDR1 and CDR2 are MNHEY and SMNVEV (reference sequence). The V segment lost 3 bases and the J segment 0 bases; nucleotides outside the gene matches: 4. This CDR3 has 17 amino acids.

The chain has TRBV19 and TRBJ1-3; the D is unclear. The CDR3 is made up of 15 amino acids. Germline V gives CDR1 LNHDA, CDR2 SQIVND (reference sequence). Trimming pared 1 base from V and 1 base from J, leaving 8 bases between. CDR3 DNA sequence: TGTGCCAGTAGTATAGCCGGAGATTCTGGAAACACCATATATTTT. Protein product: CASSIAGDSGNTIYF.

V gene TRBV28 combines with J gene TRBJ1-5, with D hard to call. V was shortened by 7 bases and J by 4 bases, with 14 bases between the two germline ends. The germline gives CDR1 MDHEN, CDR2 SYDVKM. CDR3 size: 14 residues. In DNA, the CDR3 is TGTGCCAGCACTCGGTCAGGATCGAATCAGCCCCAGCATTTT. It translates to CASTRSGSNQPQHF.

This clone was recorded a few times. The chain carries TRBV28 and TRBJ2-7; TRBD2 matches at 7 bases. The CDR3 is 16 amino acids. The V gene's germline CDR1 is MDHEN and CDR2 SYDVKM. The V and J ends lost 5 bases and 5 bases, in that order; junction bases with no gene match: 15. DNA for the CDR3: TGTGCCAGCAGTGACTTGGGCGGGACTATTCTCCACGAGCAGTACTTC. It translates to CASSDLGGTILHEQYF.

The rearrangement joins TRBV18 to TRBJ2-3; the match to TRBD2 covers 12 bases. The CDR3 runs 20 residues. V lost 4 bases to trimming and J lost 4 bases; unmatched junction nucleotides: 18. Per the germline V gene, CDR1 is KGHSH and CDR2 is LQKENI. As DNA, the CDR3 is TGTGCCAGCTCACTTACGGCCGACCTTACTAGCGGGGGGAAGCCAGATACGCAGTATTTT. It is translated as CASSLTADLTSGGKPDTQYF.

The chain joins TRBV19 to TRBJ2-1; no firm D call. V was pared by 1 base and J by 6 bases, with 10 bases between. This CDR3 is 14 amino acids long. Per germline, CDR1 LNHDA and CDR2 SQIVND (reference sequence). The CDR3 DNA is TGTGCCAGTAGTATAGTTGGGAACAGCAATGAGCAGTTCTTC. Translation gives CASSIVGNSNEQFF.

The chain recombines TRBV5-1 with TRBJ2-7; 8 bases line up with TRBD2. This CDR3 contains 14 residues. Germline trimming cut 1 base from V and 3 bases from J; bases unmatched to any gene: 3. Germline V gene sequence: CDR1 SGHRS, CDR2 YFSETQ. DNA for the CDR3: TGCGCCAGCAGCTTGAGCGGGAGTGGCTACGAGCAGTACTTC. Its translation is CASSLSGSGYEQYF.

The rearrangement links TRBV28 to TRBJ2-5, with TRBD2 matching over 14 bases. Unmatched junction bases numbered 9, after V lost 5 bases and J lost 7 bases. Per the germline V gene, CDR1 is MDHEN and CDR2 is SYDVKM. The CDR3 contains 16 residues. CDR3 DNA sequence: TGTGCCAGCAGTAAAGGGACTAGCGGGAGATCCGGGACCCAGTACTTC. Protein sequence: CASSKGTSGRSGTQYF.

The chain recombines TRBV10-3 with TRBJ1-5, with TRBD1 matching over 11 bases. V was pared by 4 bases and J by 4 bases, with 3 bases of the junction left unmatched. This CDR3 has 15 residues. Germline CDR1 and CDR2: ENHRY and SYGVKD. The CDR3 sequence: CAISGTGGKNQPQHF. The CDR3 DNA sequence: TGTGCCATCAGTGGGACAGGGGGCAAAAATCAGCCCCAGCATTTT.

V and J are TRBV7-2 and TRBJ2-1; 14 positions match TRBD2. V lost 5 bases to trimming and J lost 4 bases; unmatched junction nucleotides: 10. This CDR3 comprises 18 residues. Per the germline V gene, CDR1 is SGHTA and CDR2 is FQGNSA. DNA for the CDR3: TGTGCCAGCAGCCGTCCCGGGACTAGCGGGAGTCAATACAATGAGCAGTTCTTC. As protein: CASSRPGTSGSQYNEQFF. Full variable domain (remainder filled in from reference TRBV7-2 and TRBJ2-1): GAGVSQSPSNKVTEKGKDVELRCDPISGHTALYWYRQSLGQGLEFLIYFQGNSAPDKSGLPSDRFSAERTGGSVSTLTIQRTQQEDSAVYLCASSRPGTSGSQYNEQFFGPGTRLTVL.

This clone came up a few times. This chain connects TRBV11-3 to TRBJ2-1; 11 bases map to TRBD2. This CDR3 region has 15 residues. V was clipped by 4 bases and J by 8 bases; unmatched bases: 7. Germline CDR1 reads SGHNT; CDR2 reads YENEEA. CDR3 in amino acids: CASSSIAGGVDEQFF. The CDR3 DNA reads TGTGCCAGCAGCTCGATAGCGGGAGGGGTGGATGAGCAGTTCTTC. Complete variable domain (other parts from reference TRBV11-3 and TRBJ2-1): EAGVVQSPRYKIIEKKQPVAFWCNPISGHNTLYWYLQNLGQGPELLIRYENEEAVDDSQLPKDRFSAERLKGVDSTLKIQPAELGDSAVYLCASSSIAGGVDEQFFGPGTRLTVL.